This is a list of T cell receptor beta chains from one sample in a study of beta chain features in type 1 diabetes. The method was immunoSEQ multiplex PCR; TCRdb's version includes in-frame clones alone and lacks a portion of them. The data hold roughly 730,000 clones, with 10% to 15% observed a single time. Sequenced sample: naive CD4+ T cells from blood. Receptors were obtained from a man between 18 and 29 years old with type 1 diabetes. Each CDR3 is given with its conserved first and last residue. The order of the fields is J gene, D gene, clone size, V gene, CDR3 protein, CDR3 DNA. D genes are given only for firm matches. Where a row states a size, it is once, few, many or the class of an expanded clone; other rows omit it.

TRBJ1-4 | NA | few | TRBV10-3 | CAISESAATNEKLFF | TGTGCCATCAGTGAGTCGGCAGCAACTAATGAAAAACTGTTTTTT
TRBJ1-5 | NA | NA | TRBV10-3 | CAISDGNQPQHF | TGTGCCATCAGTGACGGCAATCAGCCCCAGCATTTT
TRBJ2-7 | TRBD2 | NA | TRBV5-1 | CASRGDNVYEQYF | TGCGCCAGCCGGGGGGATAATGTGTACGAGCAGTACTTC
TRBJ2-1 | NA | few | TRBV11-2 | CASSSVSSSYNEQFF | TGTGCCAGCAGCTCCGTATCGTCCTCCTACAATGAGCAGTTCTTC
TRBJ2-2 | NA | NA | TRBV9 | CASSVNRVNTGELFF | TGTGCCAGCAGCGTGAACAGAGTGAACACCGGGGAGCTGTTTTTT
TRBJ2-7 | NA | few | TRBV7-9 | CASSLGREREQYF | TGTGCCAGCAGCTTAGGCAGGGAACGCGAGCAGTACTTC
TRBJ2-1 | TRBD1 | NA | TRBV7-3 | CASSSPSGQSYNEQFF | TGTGCCAGCAGTTCACCCTCGGGACAGTCCTACAATGAGCAGTTCTTC
TRBJ2-5 | NA | few | TRBV25-1 | CASRRSDETQYF | TGTGCCAGCAGGAGATCGGACGAGACCCAGTACTTC
TRBJ1-4 | NA | few | TRBV5-4 | CASSNRTDEKLFF | TGTGCCAGCAGCAATCGGACAGATGAAAAACTGTTTTTT
TRBJ1-2 | NA | few | TRBV9 | CASSVDWKGSTNYGYTF | TGTGCCAGCAGCGTAGACTGGAAGGGCAGTACTAACTATGGCTACACCTTC
TRBJ2-1 | NA | NA | TRBV6-1 | CASMGFRTYNEQFF | TGTGCCAGCATGGGTTTTCGAACCTACAATGAGCAGTTCTTC
TRBJ1-2 | NA | few | TRBV29-1 | CSVYAGPTANYGYTF | TGCAGCGTTTACGCCGGGCCTACGGCTAACTATGGCTACACCTTC